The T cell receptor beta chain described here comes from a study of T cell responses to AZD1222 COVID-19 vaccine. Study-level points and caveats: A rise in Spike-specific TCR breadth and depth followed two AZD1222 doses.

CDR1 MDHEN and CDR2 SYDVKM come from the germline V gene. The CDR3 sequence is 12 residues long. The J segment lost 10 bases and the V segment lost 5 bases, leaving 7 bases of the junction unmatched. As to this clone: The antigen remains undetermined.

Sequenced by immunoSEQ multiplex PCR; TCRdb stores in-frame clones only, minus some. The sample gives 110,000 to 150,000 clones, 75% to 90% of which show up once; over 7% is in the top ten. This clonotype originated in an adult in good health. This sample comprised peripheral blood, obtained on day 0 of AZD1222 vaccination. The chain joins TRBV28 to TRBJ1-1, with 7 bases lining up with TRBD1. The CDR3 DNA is TGTGCCAGCAGTCTCGGGACAGAGTCAGCTTTCTTT. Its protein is CASSLGTESAFF. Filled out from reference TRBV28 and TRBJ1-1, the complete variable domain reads DVKVTQSSRYLVKRTGEKVFLECVQDMDHENMFWYRQDPGLGLRLIYFSYDVKMKEKGDIPEGYSVSREKKERFSLILESASTNQTSMYLCASSLGTESAFFGQGTRLTVV.